This T cell receptor (beta chain) comes out of a study of vaccination and CD4 T cells after COVID-19. About the study: Samples after vaccination came a median 72 days past dose two, ranging 14 to 241. Stimulation of cells relied on overlapping spike peptides derived from SARS-CoV-2, HCoV-NL63, HCoV-OC43 and HCoV-229E.

Germline V gene lookup returns CDR1 LNHDA and CDR2 SQIVND (reference sequence). Trimming took off 6 bases at V and 2 bases at J, with 11 bases between the two ends. The CDR3 sequence is 14 residues long. Findings and limits, study-wide: Spike mono-reactivity was found in 304 of the 307 vaccine-specific clones identified in convalescent patients.

Details on this clonotype: Its antigen is currently unknown.

An Oncomine TCR Beta short-read assay was used to sequence the DNA from cultured CD4+ T cells. One entry per CDR3 protein, called by TCRdb with MiXCR from the PCR reads. This sample has over 15,000 distinct CDR3 sequences, with about three quarters found just once. The treatment was: roughly 10-day PBMC culture with coronavirus spike peptide pools or control peptides (ViraFEST assay). The V and J genes are TRBV19 and TRBJ1-3; no firm D call. The source is a human donor who had recovered from COVID-19. The sequenced sample was CD4+ T cells from blood, cultured in vitro. The CDR3 nucleotides read TGTGCCAGTAGGCGACGGACCGCTGGAAACACCATATATTTT. It translates to CASRRRTAGNTIYF.